What follows are 25 T cell receptor beta chains derived from one specimen sequenced in a study of T cells in localized non-small cell lung cancer. TCRdb's table, derived via immunoSEQ multiplex PCR, lists solely in-frame clones and lacks some. The table has about 46,000 clones, about 76% seen once; the top ten hold 15% to 20%. Source: peripheral blood mononuclear cells, taken before any cancer treatment. The receptors stem from a man aged 40-75 years with stage III lung adenocarcinoma.

For the CDR3, the DNA is TGTGCCAGCAGTTTCCCTGGACTCTCTTACAATGAGCAGTTCTTC. Protein product: CASSFPGLSYNEQFF. The J gene is TRBJ2-1, the V gene TRBV27; D is perhaps TRBD2 (5 bases). V lost 3 bases, J lost 4 bases, and 13 bases lay in between. The V gene's germline CDR1 is MNHEY and CDR2 SMNVEV (reference sequence). The CDR3 runs to 15 residues.

This chain uses TRBV18 with TRBJ2-3, with D perhaps matching TRBD1 (5 bases). The germline V gene has CDR1 KGHSH and CDR2 LQKENI. Trimming removed 3 bases at V and 2 bases at J, with 6 bases between. There are 13 residues in the CDR3. In nucleotides, the CDR3 is TGTGCCAGCTCACCGACAGCCACAGATACGCAGTATTTT. This translates into CASSPTATDTQYF.

This clone has a single count. The V and J genes are TRBV10-3 and TRBJ2-7; D might be TRBD1 or TRBD2, each matching 5 bases. V lost 3 bases and J 4 bases, leaving 16 bases between the germline ends. CDR3 size: 15 residues. Per the germline V gene, CDR1 is ENHRY and CDR2 is SYGVKD. This chain's CDR3 is CAISDRGEGIYEQYF. The CDR3 bases are TGTGCCATCAGTGACCGGGGCGAGGGGATTTACGAGCAGTACTTC.

The V gene is TRBV9, the J gene TRBJ2-2; 8 bases match TRBD2. Germline loops: CDR1 SGDLS, CDR2 YYNGEE. This CDR3 is built from 16 residues. V gave up 2 bases and J gave up 0 bases; unmatched junction bases: 3. CDR3 residues: CASSVHGGANTGELFF. In nucleotides, the CDR3 is TGTGCCAGCAGCGTTCACGGGGGGGCGAACACCGGGGAGCTGTTTTTT. The whole variable domain, filled in from reference TRBV9 and TRBJ2-2, reads DSGVTQTPKHLITATGQRVTLRCSPRSGDLSVYWYQQSLDQGLQFLIQYYNGEERAKGNILERFSAQQFPDLHSELNLSSLELGDSALYFCASSVHGGANTGELFFGEGSRLTVL.

The chain has TRBV5-1 and TRBJ2-5, with D tentatively TRBD1 (6 bases). The germline gives CDR1 SGHRS, CDR2 YFSETQ. The length of the CDR3 is 13 residues. Trimming removed 2 bases from V and 1 base from J, with 6 bases in between. The CDR3 DNA reads TGCGCCAGCAGCTTAGGGGGCCAAGAGACCCAGTACTTC. Its protein product is CASSLGGQETQYF.

The chain recombines TRBV18 with TRBJ2-7; D possibly corresponds to TRBD2 (6 bases). V lost 0 bases and J lost 3, with 12 bases in between. The CDR3 sequence is 15 residues long. CDR1 is KGHSH and CDR2 is LQKENI in the germline V gene. For the CDR3, the DNA is TGTGCCAGCTCACCACCGCTAGCCGGGAGCTACGAGCAGTACTTC. It encodes CASSPPLAGSYEQYF.

The rearrangement uses TRBV2 and TRBJ2-5; D may correspond to TRBD1 or TRBD2 (6 bases each). Germline lookup yields CDR1 SNHLY and CDR2 FYNNEI. V lost 7 bases and J lost 9, with 12 bases in between. This CDR3 has 11 residues. This chain's CDR3 is CASKRGVAQYF. CDR3 coding DNA: TGTGCCAGCAAAAGGGGGGTGGCCCAGTACTTC.

This clone was counted only a few times. V usage is TRBV27 and J usage is TRBJ1-2, with 8 nucleotides matching TRBD1. With V trimmed by 10 bases and J by 6 bases, 13 bases remained unmatched. The CDR3 covers 14 residues. CDR1 and CDR2 from the germline V gene are MNHEY and SMNVEV (reference sequence). CDR3 bases: TGTGCCAACCACACCCGGACAGGGATACATGGCTACACCTTC. It is translated as CANHTRTGIHGYTF.

V is TRBV2 and J is TRBJ2-7; no reliable D call. The CDR3 spans 13 residues. CDR1 is SNHLY and CDR2 is FYNNEI in the germline V gene. The V gene lost 11 bases and the J gene lost 2 bases, with 16 bases spanning the gap. In DNA form, the CDR3 reads TGTGCCGAGCTTCTGGCAGGAACCTACGAGCAGTACTTC. It specifies CAELLAGTYEQYF.

This clone was detected a few times. The chain links TRBV5-1 to TRBJ2-7; no clear D. The V gene lost 0 bases and the J gene lost 0 bases, with 7 bases spanning the gap. Germline V gene lookup returns CDR1 SGHRS and CDR2 YFSETQ. The CDR3 has 14 amino acids. The CDR3 DNA reads as TGCGCCAGCAGCTTGGATCAGAGCTCCTACGAGCAGTACTTC. Encoded protein: CASSLDQSSYEQYF.

This chain links TRBV6-1 with TRBJ1-2; D is perhaps TRBD1 (5 bases). CDR1 and CDR2 from the germline V gene are MNHNS and SASEGT. CDR3 length: 18 amino acids. V dropped 2 bases and J dropped 4 bases, with 23 bases sitting between them. This chain's CDR3 is CASSEFFIPRADRYGYTF. DNA of the CDR3: TGTGCCAGCAGTGAATTTTTTATCCCCAGGGCCGATCGCTATGGCTACACCTTC.

The rearrangement links TRBV5-1 to TRBJ2-5, with D tentatively TRBD1 or TRBD2 (5 bases each). The V end was cut by 0 bases, the J end by 2 bases, with 14 bases between. The CDR3 totals 16 residues. The germline CDR1 and CDR2 sequences are SGHRS and YFSETQ. This CDR3 reads CASSLGQISGQETQYF. The CDR3 coding sequence is TGCGCCAGCAGCTTGGGACAGATCTCGGGACAAGAGACCCAGTACTTC.

The chain recombines TRBV27 with TRBJ2-1, with 8 bases aligning to TRBD1. The CDR3 runs 14 residues. V lost 5 bases and J lost 0; bases outside the gene matches: 0. CDR1 is MNHEY, CDR2 SMNVEV, per germline (reference sequence). The CDR3, as DNA: TGTGCCAGCAGTCAGGGGGCCTCCTACAATGAGCAGTTCTTC. This translates into CASSQGASYNEQFF.

The chain has TRBV18 and TRBJ2-5; D is possibly TRBD2 (5 bases). Germline V gene lookup returns CDR1 KGHSH and CDR2 LQKENI. The V and J ends lost 0 bases and 8 bases respectively, with 13 bases between them. The CDR3 consists of 14 residues. CDR3 sequence reads: CASSPPEVFTTQYF. In nucleotides, the CDR3 is TGTGCCAGCTCACCACCGGAGGTCTTCACAACCCAGTACTTC.

The chain employs TRBV6-6 and TRBJ2-3; 7 bases are shared with TRBD2. The germline gives CDR1 MNHNY, CDR2 SVGAGI (reference sequence). The CDR3 contains 13 residues. Trimming took 11 bases from V and 0 from J; bases not matched to a gene: 5. CDR3 region: CAGGTTSTDTQYF. The CDR3 DNA is TGTGCCGGAGGGACTACTAGCACAGATACGCAGTATTTT.

This clone showed up just once. The chain uses TRBV7-5 and TRBJ1-2. TRBV7-5 represents a pseudogene. The CDR3 is 15 residues long. The CDR3 DNA reads TGTGCCAGAAGCTTATCTCGCCTGATTAACTATGGCTACACCTTC. Residues: CARSLSRLINYGYTF.

The chain joins TRBV5-1 to TRBJ2-7; 12 nucleotides match TRBD2. The ends lost 3 bases at V and 5 bases at J; junction bases unmatched: 9. The CDR3 runs to 16 residues. From germline, CDR1 is SGHRS and CDR2 YFSETQ. This CDR3 reads CASSYYASGGADEQYF. The DNA for the CDR3 is TGCGCCAGCAGCTATTATGCTAGCGGGGGGGCTGACGAGCAGTACTTC.

The CDR3 DNA reads as TGTGCCAGCAGTGACTCAACTAGCGGGGACGTGGATACGCAGTATTTT. This translates into CASSDSTSGDVDTQYF. The chain is built from TRBV6-4 and TRBJ2-3, with 10 bases fitting TRBD2. The CDR3 totals 16 residues. Germline CDR1 MRHNA, CDR2 SNTAGT. V lost 0 bases and J lost 6; bases outside the gene matches: 6.

This chain joins TRBV25-1 and TRBJ2-1; D gene unclear. V was cut by 1 base and J by 4 bases, with 11 bases left in between. Germline V gives CDR1 MGHDK, CDR2 SYGVNS. This CDR3 is built from 15 residues. The CDR3 protein is CASSEWGSRYNEQFF. Here the CDR3 DNA reads TGTGCCAGCAGTGAATGGGGTAGCAGGTACAATGAGCAGTTCTTC.

V and J are TRBV11-1 and TRBJ2-3; D remains ambiguous. The CDR3 consists of 13 residues. Germline loops: CDR1 SGHAT, CDR2 FQDESV (reference sequence). V was shortened by 5 bases and J by 5 bases, with 11 bases between the two germline ends. The CDR3 is CASSPTFRDTQYF. The CDR3 DNA is TGTGCCAGCAGCCCAACCTTTAGAGATACGCAGTATTTT.

The sample holds a few counts of this clone. This rearrangement joins TRBV10-3 to TRBJ2-7, with 7 nucleotides matching TRBD2. CDR1 is ENHRY and CDR2 is SYGVKD in the germline V gene. Losses at the gene ends were 2 bases for V and 3 bases for J; bases not matched to a gene: 10. This CDR3 spans 16 amino acids. CDR3 sequence (DNA): TGTGCCATCAGTGAGCACGAAGCGGGGATCTTCTACGAGCAGTACTTC. Amino acids: CAISEHEAGIFYEQYF.

The V call is TRBV25-1, the J call TRBJ2-4; D is unclear. Trimming shortened V by 1 base and J by 8 bases, and 12 bases separated the two germline ends. There are 14 residues in the CDR3. Germline V gene data show CDR1 as MGHDK and CDR2 as SYGVNS. The CDR3: CASSEWSSHDIQYF. The CDR3, as DNA: TGTGCCAGCAGTGAATGGTCCTCCCATGACATTCAGTACTTC.

In its sample, this clone was seen once. The chain employs TRBV5-1 and TRBJ2-1, with 13 bases identical to TRBD2. In germline, CDR1 is SGHRS, CDR2 YFSETQ. The CDR3 totals 16 residues. V gave up 0 bases and J gave up 8 bases; unmatched junction bases: 5. The CDR3 DNA is TGCGCCAGCAGCTTGGGAACTAGCGGGGGGGCCGATGAGCAGTTCTTC. It yields the protein CASSLGTSGGADEQFF. The full variable domain, completed using reference TRBV5-1 and TRBJ2-1, is KAGVTQTPRYLIKTRGQQVTLSCSPISGHRSVSWYQQTPGQGLQFLFEYFSETQRNKGNFPGRFSGRQFSNSRSEMNVSTLELGDSALYLCASSLGTSGGADEQFFGPGTRLTVL.

The chain is built from TRBV9 and TRBJ2-6; either TRBD1 or TRBD2 may supply D (5 bases each). The germline V gene encodes CDR1 SGDLS and CDR2 YYNGEE. The ends were cut back, 0 bases at V and 3 bases at J, with 22 bases in the middle. This CDR3 comprises 20 residues. CDR3 DNA: TGTGCCAGCAGCGTAGGCGGAGAAGGAAGTCCTGGGGGTGGGGCCAACGTCCTGACTTTC. As protein: CASSVGGEGSPGGGANVLTF.

The chain recombines TRBV5-4 with TRBJ2-4; TRBD2 matches at 8 bases. The germline V gene encodes CDR1 SGHNT and CDR2 YYREEE (reference sequence). The CDR3 sequence is 16 residues long. V shed 6 bases, J shed 0 bases, and the junction held 8 bases outside the gene matches. This CDR3 reads CASTSGGTIAKNIQYF. The CDR3 DNA reads as TGTGCCAGCACAAGCGGGGGCACTATAGCCAAAAACATTCAGTACTTC.